This T cell receptor (beta chain) is from a study of naive and memory T cell subsets. The study, taken as a whole, reports: A few larger clonotypes appeared in naive repertoires, especially CD8, possibly memory cells re-expressing CD45RA. Over 85% of naive TCR sequences appeared only once, unlike memory subsets. Between naive and memory subsets, TCR abundance power law exponents differed.

Notes on this clonotype: The target antigen is unknown.

Both TRBC1 and TRBC2 were covered by a beta constant-region primer of two equimolar oligonucleotides. Ligated cDNA was amplified by four rounds of PCR with nested alpha and beta constant-region primers and SP2. A 12-nucleotide UMI and the SP2 primer were added to the cDNA 3' end by oligonucleotide ligation. TCRdb passed the UMI-ligation and nested PCR reads through MiXCR, listing each CDR3 protein once. The table records 150,000 or so distinct CDR3 sequences, approximately 24% of them present only once. CDR1 and CDR2 from the germline V gene are DFQATT and SNEGSKA (reference sequence). This CDR3 region has 13 residues. V lost 2 bases and J lost 2, with 9 bases in between.

This TCR was sampled from a human donor in good health. The chain recombines TRBV20-1 with TRBJ1-2, with unresolved D. The sample consisted of naive CD4+ T cells from blood. CDR3 loop: CSARQDRNYGYTF. In nucleotides, the CDR3 is TGCAGTGCTAGACAAGACCGGAACTATGGCTACACCTTC.